The clone carrying this T cell receptor (beta chain) was recorded many times. Its antigen is unknown. The data derive from a study of T cells in Graves' hyperthyroidism and ophthalmopathy. Study-wide points: Within blood appeared most thyroid clonotypes that had expanded above 0.001.

Diagnosis of hyperthyroidism was new in patients aged 18 to 65, and its duration was under 2 months. On the basis of clinical symptoms, serum thyroxine and TRAb, thyroid ultrasound and orbital computed tomography, diagnoses were made. The PBMCs studied were ones that came from 8.5 to 10 ml fresh peripheral blood. Amplified TCR beta CDR3 regions came from RNA transcripts. Using the HTBI primer set, a first-round RT-PCR was run on the TCR CDR3. A single record per CDR3 protein comes from TCRdb applying MiXCR to the multiplex PCR reads. Of around 720,000 distinct CDR3 sequences listed, approximately 36% are singletons. The clonotype was recovered from a woman in her 40s with Graves' hyperthyroidism. Material: blood.

CDR3 sequence: CAISAWDPTYEQYF. The CDR3 region has the DNA TGTGCCATCAGTGCCTGGGACCCCACCTACGAGCAGTACTTC. The chain recombines TRBV10-3 with TRBJ2-7; perhaps D is TRBD1 or TRBD2 (5 bases each). This CDR3 contains 14 residues. V lost 4 bases to trimming and J lost 2 bases, with 12 bases between them. Germline assignment: CDR1 ENHRY and CDR2 SYGVKD.